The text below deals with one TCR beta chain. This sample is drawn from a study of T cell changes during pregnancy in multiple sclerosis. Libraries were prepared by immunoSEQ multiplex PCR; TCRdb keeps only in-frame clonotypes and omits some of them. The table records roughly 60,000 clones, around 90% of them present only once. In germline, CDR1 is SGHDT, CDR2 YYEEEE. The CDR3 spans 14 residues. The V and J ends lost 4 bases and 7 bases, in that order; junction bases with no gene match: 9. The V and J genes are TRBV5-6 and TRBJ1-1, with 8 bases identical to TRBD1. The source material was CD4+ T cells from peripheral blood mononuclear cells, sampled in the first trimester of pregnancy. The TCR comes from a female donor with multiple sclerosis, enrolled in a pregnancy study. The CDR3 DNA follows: TGTGCCAGCAGCCCCCTTCAACAGGGGGATGAAGCTTTCTTT. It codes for CASSPLQQGDEAFF.